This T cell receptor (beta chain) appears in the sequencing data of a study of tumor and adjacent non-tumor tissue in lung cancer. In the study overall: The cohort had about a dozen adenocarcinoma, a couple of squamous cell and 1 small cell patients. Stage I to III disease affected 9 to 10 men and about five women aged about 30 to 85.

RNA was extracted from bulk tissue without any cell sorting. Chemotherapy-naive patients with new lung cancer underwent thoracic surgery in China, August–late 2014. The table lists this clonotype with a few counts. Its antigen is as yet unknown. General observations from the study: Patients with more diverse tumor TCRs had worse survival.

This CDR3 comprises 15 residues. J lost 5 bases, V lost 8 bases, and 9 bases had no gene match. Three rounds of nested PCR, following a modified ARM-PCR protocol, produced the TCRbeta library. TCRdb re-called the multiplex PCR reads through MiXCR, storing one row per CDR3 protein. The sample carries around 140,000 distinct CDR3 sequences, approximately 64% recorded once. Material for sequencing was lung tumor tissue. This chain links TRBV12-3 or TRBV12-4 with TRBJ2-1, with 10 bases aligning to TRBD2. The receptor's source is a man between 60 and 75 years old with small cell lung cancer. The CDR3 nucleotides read TGTGCCAGCGGGGCTAGCGGGGGCACTAACAATGAGCAGTTCTTC. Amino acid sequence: CASGASGGTNNEQFF.